Following are 27 T cell receptor beta chains from one sample sequenced in a study of cytomegalovirus exposure and HLA in healthy donors (dated by TCRdb to about 2017). The library was made by the immunoSEQ multiplex PCR assay. A mixture of 60 forward primers for TCR Vbeta segments and 13 reverse primers for TCR Jbeta segments was used in the multiplex PCR. Drawn from immuneACCESS, this table holds only the in-frame rearrangements with V and J called that TCRdb kept. Clones are partly lost; checked studies trace under half to an unresolved V gene and leave the rest unexplained. The sample table on file contains around 150,000 clones. The ten largest make up under 3.5% of the sample. The sequenced sample was PBMCs. These receptors came from a man in his forties or fifties in good health and CMV-seronegative.

The rearrangement links TRBV6-6 to TRBJ1-3, with TRBD1 matching over 8 bases. Germline V gene sequence: CDR1 MNHNY, CDR2 SVGAGI (reference sequence). V was clipped by 7 bases and J by 0 bases; unmatched bases: 8. The CDR3 totals 16 residues. The CDR3 is CASTPETGVSGNTIYF. The CDR3 DNA is TGTGCCAGCACACCAGAGACAGGGGTCTCTGGAAACACCATATATTTT.

The chain couples TRBV5-6 to TRBJ2-6; TRBD1 aligns across 7 bases. The CDR3 is made up of 16 amino acids. From germline, CDR1 is SGHDT and CDR2 YYEEEE. The V and J ends lost 4 bases and 0 bases, in that order; junction bases with no gene match: 4. The CDR3 spells CASSPDRASGANVLTF. The CDR3 DNA reads as TGTGCCAGCAGCCCCGACAGGGCCTCTGGGGCCAACGTCCTGACTTTC.

The chain employs TRBV19 and TRBJ1-5; D unclear. Trimming removed 7 bases at V and 5 bases at J, with 12 bases between. The CDR3 contains 13 residues. Looked up from germline, CDR1 is LNHDA and CDR2 is SQIVND (reference sequence). CDR3 DNA sequence: TGTGCCAGTACAATAGGCGGAGATCAGCCCCAGCATTTT. This sequence encodes CASTIGGDQPQHF. Supplemented by reference TRBV19 and TRBJ1-5, the full variable domain reads DGGITQSPKYLFRKEGQNVTLSCEQNLNHDAMYWYRQDPGQGLRLIYYSQIVNDFQKGDIAEGYSVSREKKESFPLTVTSAQKNPTAFYLCASTIGGDQPQHFGDGTRLSIL.

This chain links TRBV12-2 with TRBJ1-2; TRBD1, as called in the table, went unchecked against the DNA. TRBV12-2 is a known pseudogene. This CDR3 is built from 15 residues. Here the CDR3 reads CASRSEPEGAGGYTF. CDR3 DNA: TGTGCAAGTCGCTCTGAACCGGAGGGGGCTGGCGGCTACACCTTC.

The chain couples TRBV5-1 to TRBJ2-2; 9 bases fit TRBD1. The CDR3 runs 16 residues. With 2 bases clipped from V and 6 bases from J, the junction kept 8 bases outside the gene matches. Germline V gene lookup returns CDR1 SGHRS and CDR2 YFSETQ. As DNA, the CDR3 is TGCGCCAGCAGCTTAACCGGGACAGGGACCGCCGGGGAGCTGTTTTTT. This encodes CASSLTGTGTAGELFF.

The rearrangement links TRBV5-6 to TRBJ2-2, with 7 bases that match TRBD1. The V segment lost 3 bases and the J segment 0 bases; nucleotides outside the gene matches: 8. This CDR3 has 17 residues. Germline assignment: CDR1 SGHDT and CDR2 YYEEEE. For the CDR3, the DNA is TGTGCCAGCAGCTCAGCAAAGGACAGGACGAACACCGGGGAGCTGTTTTTT. Its translation is CASSSAKDRTNTGELFF.

The rearrangement links TRBV7-2 to TRBJ2-7; TRBD1 agrees at 8 bases. Germline assignment: CDR1 SGHTA and CDR2 FQGNSA. Trimming removed 5 bases from V and 2 bases from J; junction bases left unmatched: 8. CDR3 length: 15 residues. The CDR3 DNA sequence: TGTGCCAGCAGCCTAGGACAGGGCCCACCCTACGAGCAGTACTTC. The encoded protein is CASSLGQGPPYEQYF.

This chain uses TRBV4-1 with TRBJ1-5; TRBD1 is a possible D gene (5 bases). Germline CDR1 reads MGHRA; CDR2 reads YSYEKL. Trimming shortened V by 1 base and J by 3 bases, and 7 bases separated the two germline ends. The CDR3 totals 14 residues. The CDR3 region has the DNA TGCGCCAGCAGCCAAGCAGGGTACAATCAGCCCCAGCATTTT. Translation gives CASSQAGYNQPQHF.

The V and J genes are TRBV5-1 and TRBJ2-3; tentatively, D is TRBD2 (7 bases). This CDR3 has 13 residues. Germline V lookup: CDR1 SGHRS, CDR2 YFSETQ. The germline V and J ends were trimmed by 5 bases and 5 bases, with 12 bases remaining between them. The CDR3 is CASREGGRDTQYF. Written as DNA, the CDR3 is TGCGCCAGCAGAGAGGGGGGGCGAGATACGCAGTATTTT. Filled out from reference TRBV5-1 and TRBJ2-3, the complete variable domain reads KAGVTQTPRYLIKTRGQQVTLSCSPISGHRSVSWYQQTPGQGLQFLFEYFSETQRNKGNFPGRFSGRQFSNSRSEMNVSTLELGDSALYLCASREGGRDTQYFGPGTRLTVL.

This chain links TRBV11-3 with TRBJ1-2, with 7 bases that match TRBD1. The CDR3 is 15 amino acids. V lost 0 bases, J lost 4 bases, and 5 bases stayed unmatched. Germline V CDR1 and CDR2: SGHNT, YENEEA. CDR3 in DNA: TGTGCCAGCAGCTTAGAGGGAGGACAGGCCTATGGCTACACCTTC. Protein sequence: CASSLEGGQAYGYTF.

The rearrangement links TRBV7-3 to TRBJ2-2; TRBD1 matches 7 bases. This CDR3 region has 14 residues. Germline V gives CDR1 SGHTA, CDR2 FQGTGA. V lost 3 bases and J lost 7; bases outside the gene matches: 5. The CDR3 loop reads CASSLYRGSGELFF. The CDR3 nucleotides read TGTGCCAGCAGCTTGTACAGGGGAAGCGGGGAGCTGTTTTTT.

The chain links TRBV6-6 to TRBJ1-3; 8 positions match TRBD1. There are 15 residues in the CDR3. J was trimmed by 6 bases and V by 0 bases; bases with no gene match: 4. Per the germline V gene, CDR1 is MNHNY and CDR2 is SVGAGI (reference sequence). The CDR3 loop is CASSYSTDRVNTIYF. In DNA form, the CDR3 reads TGTGCCAGCAGTTACTCGACGGACAGGGTAAACACCATATATTTT.

The chain has TRBV9 and TRBJ1-2; D call uncertain. Trimming left V 0 bases short and J 4 bases short, with 22 bases between. This CDR3 contains 18 residues. Germline CDR1 is SGDLS and CDR2 is YYNGEE. This chain's CDR3 is CASSVATLPLREGYGYTF. CDR3 coding DNA: TGTGCCAGCAGCGTAGCTACCCTGCCTTTAAGGGAGGGCTATGGCTACACCTTC.

The genes are TRBV19 and TRBJ2-6, with 9 bases matching TRBD1. Trimming removed 7 bases from V and 0 bases from J; junction bases left unmatched: 10. The germline CDR1 and CDR2 sequences are LNHDA and SQIVND (reference sequence). This CDR3 is built from 18 residues. CDR3 coding DNA: TGTGCCAGTAACGCCGGGACAGGGCGACCCTCTGGGGCCAACGTCCTGACTTTC. Translating it yields CASNAGTGRPSGANVLTF.

J is TRBJ2-7 and V is TRBV9; TRBD1 agrees at 7 bases. The V segment lost 4 bases and the J segment 4 bases; nucleotides outside the gene matches: 11. Germline CDR1 SGDLS, CDR2 YYNGEE. The CDR3 covers 15 residues. CDR3: CASSRQTGKTYEQYF. The CDR3 nucleotides are TGTGCCAGCAGCCGTCAGACAGGGAAAACATACGAGCAGTACTTC.

The chain links TRBV5-4 to TRBJ2-5; the D gene is possibly TRBD1 (5 bases). The DNA end is a closer match to TRBJ2-7, so the J assignment may be wrong. Germline-derived CDR1 and CDR2 are SGHNT and YYREEE (reference sequence). CDR3 size: 14 residues. CDR3 coding DNA: TGTGCCAGCAGCTTAGATCTGACAGTTTACGAGCAGTACTTC. Amino acid sequence: CASSLDLTVYEQYF.

This chain uses TRBV5-1 with TRBJ1-1, with D perhaps matching TRBD1 (5 bases). The CDR3 has 13 amino acids. Per germline, CDR1 SGHRS and CDR2 YFSETQ. V lost 2 bases, J lost 5 bases, and 10 bases lay in between. CDR3 protein: CASSLQEGTEAFF. The CDR3 DNA is TGCGCCAGCAGCTTACAGGAGGGGACTGAAGCTTTCTTT.

CDR3 in amino acids: CASGLVLVQLKTGELFF. The CDR3 region has the DNA TGTGCTAGTGGTTTGGTATTAGTACAGCTGAAGACCGGGGAGCTGTTTTTT. This sequence joins TRBV12-5 and TRBJ2-2; D is undetermined. Germline V gives CDR1 LGHNT, CDR2 FRNRAP. The CDR3 covers 17 residues. The ends were cut back, 0 bases at V and 5 bases at J, with 16 bases in the middle.

The chain has TRBV10-3 and TRBJ1-1; 8 bases line up with TRBD1. The J segment lost 0 bases and the V segment lost 4 bases, leaving 13 bases of the junction unmatched. The CDR3 has 18 amino acids. The germline CDR1 and CDR2 sequences are ENHRY and SYGVKD. CDR3 protein: CAISAPGGAGSMNTEAFF. The CDR3 bases are TGTGCCATCAGTGCACCAGGGGGCGCAGGGTCGATGAACACTGAAGCTTTCTTT.

The chain combines TRBV5-5 with TRBJ1-2; D perhaps matches TRBD1 (5 bases). CDR1 is SGHKS, CDR2 YYEKEE, per germline (reference sequence). The CDR3 is made up of 13 amino acids. The ends were cut back, 4 bases at V and 8 bases at J, with 15 bases in the middle. The DNA of the CDR3 is TGTGCCAGCAGCCTTTGGGGGGGTCGGGGCTACACCTTC. Protein sequence: CASSLWGGRGYTF.

This chain joins TRBV11-2 and TRBJ2-1, with 10 nucleotides matching TRBD1. CDR3 length: 14 amino acids. J lost 8 bases, V lost 3 bases, and 4 bases had no gene match. Per germline, CDR1 SGHAT and CDR2 FQNNGV. CDR3 amino acids: CASSFGQGGYEQFF. CDR3 bases: TGTGCCAGCAGCTTTGGACAGGGGGGCTATGAGCAGTTCTTC.

The chain has TRBV11-2 and TRBJ1-1, with D possibly matching TRBD1 (6 bases). Germline V gene lookup returns CDR1 SGHAT and CDR2 FQNNGV. The V gene lost 5 bases and the J gene lost 2 bases, with 18 bases spanning the gap. This CDR3 is 16 amino acids long. The CDR3 loop reads CASSQMGRGTNTEAFF. The CDR3 bases are TGTGCCAGCAGCCAGATGGGCAGGGGTACTAACACTGAAGCTTTCTTT. The full variable domain, completed using reference TRBV11-2 and TRBJ1-1, is EAGVAQSPRYKIIEKRQSVAFWCNPISGHATLYWYQQILGQGPKLLIQFQNNGVVDDSQLPKDRFSAERLKGVDSTLKIQPAKLEDSAVYLCASSQMGRGTNTEAFFGQGTRLTVV.

The chain uses TRBV7-9 and TRBJ1-3; 9 bases agree with TRBD1. This CDR3 region has 16 residues. Germline V lookup: CDR1 SEHNR, CDR2 FQNEAQ (reference sequence). V trimming: 0 bases; J trimming: 6 bases; junction bases outside the gene matches: 6. In nucleotides, the CDR3 is TGTGCCAGCAGCTTAGCGTGGGACAGGGCAAAAAACACCATATATTTT. Protein sequence: CASSLAWDRAKNTIYF.

The CDR3 sequence is CASRGRDRVLRGFGYTF. The CDR3 DNA follows: TGTGCCAGCAGGGGACGGGACAGGGTGCTGCGGGGCTTTGGCTACACCTTC. The genes are TRBV2 and TRBJ1-2; 9 bases match TRBD1. Germline values: CDR1 SNHLY, CDR2 FYNNEI. The V gene end was trimmed by 6 bases and the J gene end by 7 bases; junction bases not matched to a gene: 18. The CDR3 is 17 residues long.

The J gene is TRBJ2-7, the V gene TRBV9; perhaps TRBD1 as D (6 bases). The germline CDR1 and CDR2 sequences are SGDLS and YYNGEE. This CDR3 spans 15 amino acids. With 4 bases removed from V and 0 bases from J, the gap between germline ends came to 14 bases. This CDR3 is CASSSGVINSYEQYF. The DNA of the CDR3 is TGTGCCAGCAGCTCAGGGGTTATAAACTCCTACGAGCAGTACTTC.

The chain employs TRBV7-2 and TRBJ2-7, with D possibly being TRBD2 (5 bases). The germline V gene encodes CDR1 SGHTA and CDR2 FQGNSA. The V end lost 2 bases, the J end lost 5 bases, and 10 bases lay between the germline ends. This CDR3 is 13 amino acids long. The CDR3 DNA reads TGTGCCAGCAGCTTAACGGGAACGGACGAGCAGTACTTC. Its protein product is CASSLTGTDEQYF.

V and J are TRBV6-6 and TRBJ1-4; D remains unclear. V lost 2 bases, J lost 2 bases, and 9 bases lay in between. Germline V gene data show CDR1 as MNHNY and CDR2 as SVGAGI (reference sequence). The CDR3 consists of 15 residues. In DNA form, the CDR3 reads TGTGCCAGCAGTTACCCTTCCGGGACTAATGAAAAACTGTTTTTT. Translation: CASSYPSGTNEKLFF.